Shown below are 24 T cell receptor beta chains from a single sample sequenced in a study of T cell responses to AZD1222 COVID-19 vaccine. Profiled with immunoSEQ multiplex PCR; TCRdb holds only in-frame clones, not every one. The data show about 160,000 clones, approximately 87% seen once. The sequencing used peripheral blood, collected 28 days after the second AZD1222 dose. The receptors originated from an adult who received the AZD1222 COVID-19 vaccine.

J is TRBJ2-3 and V is TRBV19; D gene uncertain. V lost 3 bases, J lost 0 bases, and 1 base lay in between. The CDR3 loop spans 12 amino acids. Germline values: CDR1 LNHDA, CDR2 SQIVND (reference sequence). CDR3 residues: CASSISTDTQYF. The CDR3 DNA follows: TGTGCCAGTAGTATCAGCACAGATACGCAGTATTTT.

The chain links TRBV19 to TRBJ2-1; D uncertain. Trimming cost V 10 bases and J 2 bases, with 15 bases left between them. The CDR3 extends over 14 amino acids. Germline values: CDR1 LNHDA, CDR2 SQIVND (reference sequence). For the CDR3, the DNA is TGTGCCACCAGAGCCGGGTTGACCTACAATGAGCAGTTCTTC. As protein: CATRAGLTYNEQFF.

The chain couples TRBV2 to TRBJ1-1; TRBD1 is a possible D gene (6 bases). Germline V gene data show CDR1 as SNHLY and CDR2 as FYNNEI. This CDR3 spans 14 amino acids. The germline V and J ends were trimmed by 3 bases and 0 bases, with 8 bases remaining between them. CDR3 loop: CASSDHRVNTEAFF. For the CDR3, the DNA is TGTGCCAGCAGTGACCACAGGGTGAACACTGAAGCTTTCTTT.

In regard to this clone: Other DNA sequences from this sample encode an identical CDR3 as well. V and J are TRBV19 and TRBJ1-6, with TRBD1 identical over 8 bases. With 5 bases clipped from V and 6 bases from J, the junction kept 3 bases outside the gene matches. Germline-derived CDR1 and CDR2 are LNHDA and SQIVND (reference sequence). The CDR3 spans 14 residues. The DNA for the CDR3 is TGTGCCAGTAGTGTGACAGGGGCTAATTCACCCCTCCACTTT. Its translation is CASSVTGANSPLHF. The whole variable domain, filled in from reference TRBV19 and TRBJ1-6, reads DGGITQSPKYLFRKEGQNVTLSCEQNLNHDAMYWYRQDPGQGLRLIYYSQIVNDFQKGDIAEGYSVSREKKESFPLTVTSAQKNPTAFYLCASSVTGANSPLHFGNGTRLTVT.

The chain is built from TRBV5-1 and TRBJ1-1; maybe TRBD1 (6 bases). CDR3 length: 16 amino acids. Germline values: CDR1 SGHRS, CDR2 YFSETQ. Trimming took 1 base from V and 2 from J, leaving 15 bases between them. Written as DNA, the CDR3 is TGCGCCAGCAGCTTGTTGTGGCAGGGGCTCAACACTGAAGCTTTCTTT. This sequence encodes CASSLLWQGLNTEAFF.

Notes on this clone: This specimen includes other DNA sequences encoding the same CDR3. The V gene is TRBV27, the J gene TRBJ1-1; TRBD1 might be the D (5 bases). Germline V gene data show CDR1 as MNHEY and CDR2 as SMNVEV (reference sequence). V lost 2 bases and J lost 1, with 8 bases in between. The length of the CDR3 is 14 residues. The CDR3: CASSLEGTNTEAFF. In DNA, the CDR3 is TGTGCCAGCAGTTTAGAGGGGACGAACACTGAAGCTTTCTTT.

This clone was detected once. The chain uses TRBV5-4 and TRBJ2-1; 10 nucleotides agree with TRBD1. V lost 3 bases to trimming and J lost 6 bases; unmatched junction nucleotides: 3. This CDR3 is 14 amino acids long. Germline-derived CDR1 and CDR2 are SGHNT and YYREEE (reference sequence). The CDR3 spells CASSSRTGGNEQFF. The CDR3 DNA is TGTGCCAGCAGCTCGCGGACAGGGGGCAATGAGCAGTTCTTC.

The chain recombines TRBV2 with TRBJ2-1; a possible D gene is TRBD1 (5 bases). V lost 2 bases to trimming and J lost 2 bases, with 10 bases between them. The CDR3 length is 15 residues. In germline, CDR1 is SNHLY, CDR2 FYNNEI. This chain's CDR3 is CASSESSRAYNEQFF. CDR3 sequence (DNA): TGTGCCAGCAGTGAATCATCCAGGGCCTACAATGAGCAGTTCTTC.

The chain couples TRBV19 to TRBJ2-1; 7 bases agree with TRBD2. The V gene's germline CDR1 is LNHDA and CDR2 SQIVND (reference sequence). The V gene end was trimmed by 5 bases and the J gene end by 3 bases; junction bases not matched to a gene: 4. The CDR3 extends over 14 amino acids. Here the CDR3 reads CASSSSGGYNEQFF. CDR3 coding DNA: TGTGCCAGTAGTTCCTCGGGAGGCTACAATGAGCAGTTCTTC.

Details on this clone: The junction and the germline gene differ at one end; a read error may be behind it. The V and J genes are TRBV4-3 and TRBJ2-7; D is possibly TRBD1 (6 bases). The CDR3 covers 13 residues. CDR1 and CDR2 from the germline V gene are LGHNA and YSLEER. The chain's CDR3 is CASSQNPGTRKDF. The CDR3 coding sequence is TGCGCCAGCAGCCAGAACCCCGGGACACGGAAAGACTTC.

This clone was counted a few times. The gene calls are TRBV19 and TRBJ2-1, with 8 bases aligning to TRBD2. CDR3 length: 14 residues. V shed 9 bases and J 7 bases; nucleotides not matched to a gene: 11. Per the germline V gene, CDR1 is LNHDA and CDR2 is SQIVND (reference sequence). CDR3 nucleotides: TGTGCCAGCGAAGCCGGGAGGGCGGGGAATGAGCAGTTCTTC. Amino acid sequence: CASEAGRAGNEQFF.

The CDR3 reads CASSSSLALHF. DNA of the CDR3: TGTGCCAGCAGCTCCTCCCTGGCCCTCCACTTT. The chain couples TRBV7-9 to TRBJ1-6; no firm D call. The CDR3 spans 11 residues. Trimming shortened V by 4 bases and J by 14 bases, and 9 bases separated the two germline ends. Germline-derived CDR1 and CDR2 are SEHNR and FQNEAQ (reference sequence).

A few counts support this clone. This sequence joins TRBV18 and TRBJ2-7; tentatively, D is TRBD1 or TRBD2 (5 bases each). Deletions cut 3 bases from V and 4 bases from J, with 13 bases between. The CDR3 has 14 residues. CDR1 KGHSH and CDR2 LQKENI come from the germline V gene. The CDR3 region is CASSPSEGPYEQYF. The CDR3 bases are TGTGCCAGCTCACCCTCTGAGGGGCCTTACGAGCAGTACTTC.

The rearrangement uses TRBV9 and TRBJ1-6, with D tentatively TRBD1 (6 bases). The germline V gene has CDR1 SGDLS and CDR2 YYNGEE. This CDR3 region has 16 residues. V gave up 4 bases and J gave up 0 bases, with 11 bases separating them. DNA of the CDR3: TGTGCCAGCAGCCTCGGACAGAGCTCCTATAATTCACCCCTCCACTTT. This encodes CASSLGQSSYNSPLHF.

V usage is TRBV30 and J usage is TRBJ2-7; D gene uncertain. Germline V gene lookup returns CDR1 GTSNPN and CDR2 SVGIG (reference sequence). V was trimmed by 0 bases and J by 1 base, leaving 10 bases between them. This CDR3 region has 14 residues. The CDR3, as DNA: TGTGCCTGGAGTGTCCGTTACCCTTCCTACGAGCAGTACTTC. Encoded protein: CAWSVRYPSYEQYF. The whole variable domain, remainder taken from reference TRBV30 and TRBJ2-7, is SQTIHQWPATLVQPVGSPLSLECTVEGTSNPNLYWYRQAAGRGLQLLFYSVGIGQISSEVPQNLSASRPQDRQFILSSKKLLLSDSGFYLCAWSVRYPSYEQYFGPGTRLTVT.

The V gene is TRBV7-9, the J gene TRBJ1-2; D ambiguous. This CDR3 region has 15 residues. Germline V lookup: CDR1 SEHNR, CDR2 FQNEAQ (reference sequence). V was clipped by 0 bases and J by 3 bases, with 11 bases between them. The CDR3 loop is CASSLASRPYYGYTF. CDR3 in DNA: TGTGCCAGCAGCTTAGCGTCTCGGCCCTACTATGGCTACACCTTC.

The rearrangement links TRBV30 to TRBJ2-5; the D gene could be TRBD1 or TRBD2 (6 bases each). Per the germline V gene, CDR1 is GTSNPN and CDR2 is SVGIG (reference sequence). V lost 5 bases to trimming and J lost 9 bases, with 22 bases between them. The CDR3 runs 14 residues. In nucleotides, the CDR3 is TGTGCCTGGGAAGAGGGGGGCCACGGCTCGCCCCAGTACTTC. This codes for CAWEEGGHGSPQYF.

This chain joins TRBV6-2 or TRBV6-3 and TRBJ1-4, with unresolved D. Germline values: CDR1 MNHEY, CDR2 SVGEGT. This CDR3 is built from 13 residues. V was shortened by 5 bases and J by 0 bases, with 4 bases between the two germline ends. The CDR3 sequence is CASSDTTNEKLFF. The CDR3 nucleotides are TGTGCCAGCAGTGATACAACTAATGAAAAACTGTTTTTT.

The chain links TRBV29-1 to TRBJ1-1; 7 bases line up with TRBD1. The J segment lost 10 bases and the V segment lost 3 bases, leaving 8 bases of the junction unmatched. This CDR3 comprises 12 residues. Germline V gene lookup returns CDR1 SQVTM and CDR2 ANQGSEA. The CDR3 DNA reads TGCAGCGTTGATCAGGGGGAGGTAAGAGCTTTCTTT. This gives the protein CSVDQGEVRAFF.

This sequence joins TRBV4-3 and TRBJ2-1; D may be TRBD2 (6 bases). Germline-derived CDR1 and CDR2 are LGHNA and YSLEER. The CDR3 contains 14 residues. The V end lost 3 bases, the J end lost 8 bases, and 14 bases lay between the germline ends. Written as DNA, the CDR3 is TGCGCCAGCAGCCAGGGACTCAGGGAGGATGAGCAGTTCTTC. As protein: CASSQGLREDEQFF.

The chain carries TRBV13 and TRBJ1-2; D not certain. Per the germline V gene, CDR1 is PRHDT and CDR2 is FYEKMQ (reference sequence). The V end lost 3 bases, the J end lost 8 bases, and 10 bases lay between the germline ends. CDR3 length: 12 residues. The chain's CDR3 is CASSLHKRGYTF. CDR3 nucleotides: TGTGCCAGCAGCTTGCATAAACGCGGCTACACCTTC.

The chain carries TRBV30 and TRBJ2-1; no definite D call. V was shortened by 2 bases and J by 5 bases, with 13 bases between the two germline ends. The germline V gene encodes CDR1 GTSNPN and CDR2 SVGIG (reference sequence). The length of the CDR3 is 14 residues. The DNA of the CDR3 is TGTGCCTGGAGTCTTCATCGGCCAGACAATGAGCAGTTCTTC. Encoded protein: CAWSLHRPDNEQFF.

The rearrangement uses TRBV5-1 and TRBJ1-5; D perhaps matches TRBD1 (5 bases). V lost 4 bases and J lost 5, with 10 bases in between. The length of the CDR3 is 13 residues. Germline-derived CDR1 and CDR2 are SGHRS and YFSETQ. The CDR3 loop reads CASSLGDDQPQHF. The CDR3, as DNA: TGCGCCAGCAGCCTAGGGGATGATCAGCCCCAGCATTTT.

V gene TRBV3-1 (or the pseudogene TRBV3-2) combines with J gene TRBJ2-2, with TRBD2 matching 15 bases. Germline V CDR1 and CDR2: LGHDT, YNNKEL (reference sequence). The CDR3 sequence is 14 residues long. V lost 6 bases to trimming and J lost 15 bases; unmatched junction nucleotides: 8. DNA for the CDR3: TGTGCCAGCAGTCCAGGGACTAGCGGGGGGACGGTGTTTTTT. Translating it yields CASSPGTSGGTVFF.